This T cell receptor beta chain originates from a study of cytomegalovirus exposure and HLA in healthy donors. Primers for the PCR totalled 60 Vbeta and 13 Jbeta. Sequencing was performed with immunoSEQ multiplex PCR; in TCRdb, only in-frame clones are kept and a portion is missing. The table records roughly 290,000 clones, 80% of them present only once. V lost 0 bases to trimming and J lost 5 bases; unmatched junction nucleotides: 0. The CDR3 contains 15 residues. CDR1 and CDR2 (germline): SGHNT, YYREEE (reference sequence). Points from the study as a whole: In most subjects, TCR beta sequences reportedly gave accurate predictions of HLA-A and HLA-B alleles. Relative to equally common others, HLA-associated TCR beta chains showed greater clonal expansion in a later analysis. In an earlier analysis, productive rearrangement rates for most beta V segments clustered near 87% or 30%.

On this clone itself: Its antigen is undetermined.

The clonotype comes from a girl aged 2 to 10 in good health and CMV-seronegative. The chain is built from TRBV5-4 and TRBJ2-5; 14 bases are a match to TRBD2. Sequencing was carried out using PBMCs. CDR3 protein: CASSLGLAGGETQYF. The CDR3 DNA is TGTGCCAGCAGCTTGGGACTAGCGGGAGGGGAGACCCAGTACTTC.